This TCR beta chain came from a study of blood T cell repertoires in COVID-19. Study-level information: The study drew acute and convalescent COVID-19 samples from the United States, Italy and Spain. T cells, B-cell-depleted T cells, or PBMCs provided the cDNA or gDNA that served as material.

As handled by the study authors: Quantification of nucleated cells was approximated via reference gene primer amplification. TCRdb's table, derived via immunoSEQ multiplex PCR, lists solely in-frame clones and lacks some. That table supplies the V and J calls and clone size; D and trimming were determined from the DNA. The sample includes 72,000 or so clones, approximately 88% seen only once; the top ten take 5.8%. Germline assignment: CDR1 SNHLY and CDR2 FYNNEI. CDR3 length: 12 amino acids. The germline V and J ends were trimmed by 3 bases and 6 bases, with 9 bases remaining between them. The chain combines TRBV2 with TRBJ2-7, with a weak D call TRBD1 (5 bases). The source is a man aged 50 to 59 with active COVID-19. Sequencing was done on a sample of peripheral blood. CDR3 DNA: TGTGCCAGCAGTGAGCAGGGATTCGAGCAGTACTTC. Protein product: CASSEQGFEQYF. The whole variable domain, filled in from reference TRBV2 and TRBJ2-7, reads EPEVTQTPSHQVTQMGQEVILRCVPISNHLYFYWYRQILGQKVEFLVSFYNNEISEKSEIFDDQFSVERPDGSNFTLKIRSTKLEDSAMYFCASSEQGFEQYFGPGTRLTVT.